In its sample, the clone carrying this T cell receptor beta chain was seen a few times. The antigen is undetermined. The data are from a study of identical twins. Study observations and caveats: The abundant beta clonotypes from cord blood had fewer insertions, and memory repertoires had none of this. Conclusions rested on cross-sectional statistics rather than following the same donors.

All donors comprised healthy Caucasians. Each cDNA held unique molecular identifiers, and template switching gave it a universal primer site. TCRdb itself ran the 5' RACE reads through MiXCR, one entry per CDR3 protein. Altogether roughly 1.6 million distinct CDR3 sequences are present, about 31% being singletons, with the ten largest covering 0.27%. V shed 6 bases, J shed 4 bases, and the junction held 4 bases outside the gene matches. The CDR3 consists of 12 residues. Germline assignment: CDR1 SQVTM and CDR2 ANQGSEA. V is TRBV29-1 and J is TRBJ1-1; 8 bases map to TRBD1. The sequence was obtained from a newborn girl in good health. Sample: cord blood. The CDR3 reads CSVKTGGTEAFF. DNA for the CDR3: TGCAGCGTCAAAACAGGGGGCACTGAAGCTTTCTTT.